The sequence of this T cell receptor beta chain was determined in a study of T cells in Graves' hyperthyroidism and ophthalmopathy. In making diagnoses, clinical symptoms, serum thyroxine and TRAb, thyroid ultrasound and orbital computed tomography were all used. Amplified TCR beta CDR3 regions came from RNA transcripts. Researchers ran a first-round RT-PCR on the TCR CDR3 using the HTBI primer set. TCRdb analysed the multiplex PCR reads with MiXCR anew, one entry per CDR3 protein. Counted here are approximately 630,000 distinct CDR3 sequences, 15% to 20% occurring once; the ten biggest clones make up approximately 3.9%. Germline V gives CDR1 LNHDA, CDR2 SQIVND (reference sequence). V lost 5 bases, J lost 2 bases, and 9 bases stayed unmatched. This CDR3 is built from 17 residues. This clonotype was detected only a few times.

The specimen was blood. This TCR derives from a young woman with Graves' hyperthyroidism. The V gene is TRBV19, the J gene TRBJ1-2, with 12 bases matching TRBD1. The CDR3 DNA reads TGTGCCAGTAGTCCTACTGGGACAGGGGGCCCCAACTATGGCTACACCTTC. This translates into CASSPTGTGGPNYGYTF.